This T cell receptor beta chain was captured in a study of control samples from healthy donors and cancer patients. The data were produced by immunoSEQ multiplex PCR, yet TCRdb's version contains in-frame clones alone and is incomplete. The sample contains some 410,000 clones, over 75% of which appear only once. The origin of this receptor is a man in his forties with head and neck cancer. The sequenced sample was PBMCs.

DNA of the CDR3: TGTGCCAGCAGCCAACTCGGTTATGGCTACACCTTC. It yields the protein CASSQLGYGYTF. The chain couples TRBV14 to TRBJ1-2; D remains ambiguous. This CDR3 region has 12 residues. Germline V gene sequence: CDR1 SGHDN, CDR2 FVKESK. Trimming took off 2 bases at V and 5 bases at J, with 6 bases between the two ends.